The rows below give T cell receptor beta chains drawn from one sample of a study of cytomegalovirus exposure and HLA in healthy donors. Measured with immunoSEQ multiplex PCR; TCRdb has only the in-frame clones, and not every one. The sample contains more than 95,000 clones, around 78% of which appear only once. The sequenced sample consisted of PBMCs. These receptors came from a male donor in good health and CMV-seronegative. CDR3s include the opening cysteine and the closing phenylalanine or tryptophan. A D gene is named only where the DNA matches it firmly. Expanded clones are given a class, and other clones once, few, many or no size at all.

d_call,j_call,clone_size,v_call,cdr3_nt,cdr3_aa
TRBD1,TRBJ1-4,NA,TRBV18,TGTGCCAGCTCCCGCCAGGGGGGAAAGGAAAAACTGTTTTTT,CASSRQGGKEKLFF
TRBD1,TRBJ1-1,NA,TRBV13,TGTGCCAGCAGCTTGGGACAGGAATTTGAAGCTTTCTTT,CASSLGQEFEAFF
NA,TRBJ1-1,NA,TRBV15,TGTGCCACCAGCAGAGATGCCAGTTCAATGAACACTGAAGCTTTCTTT,CATSRDASSMNTEAFF
TRBD2,TRBJ2-5,NA,TRBV4-1,TGCGCCAGCAGCCAAGAGGGCCTACTAGCGGGAGATTTAGAGACCCAGTACTTC,CASSQEGLLAGDLETQYF
TRBD2,TRBJ2-7,NA,TRBV15,TGTGCCACCAGCAGGGGACTAGCGGGAGCTGGAGAGCAGTACTTC,CATSRGLAGAGEQYF
NA,TRBJ1-5,NA,TRBV2,TGTGCCAGCACGGGACTCAATAGCAATCAGCCCCAGCATTTT,CASTGLNSNQPQHF
NA,TRBJ1-1,once,TRBV9,TGTGCCAGCAGCCTCACGACGGACTTCACTGAAGCTTTCTTT,CASSLTTDFTEAFF
NA,TRBJ2-4,few,TRBV5-4,TGTGCCAGCAGCTCACCCGGAGGGGTAGCCAAAAACATTCAGTACTTC,CASSSPGGVAKNIQYF
NA,TRBJ2-3,few,TRBV6-1,TGTGCCAGCACTTCCACAGATACGCAGTATTTT,CASTSTDTQYF
NA,TRBJ2-1,few,TRBV4-1,TGCGCCAGCAGCCCTAGCACCCTGGGACTTCGGAGCTCCTACAATGAGCAGTTCTTC,CASSPSTLGLRSSYNEQFF
NA,TRBJ2-5,NA,TRBV19,TGTGCCAGTAGTATTGCGGAGACCCAGTACTTC,CASSIAETQYF
TRBD1,TRBJ1-5,NA,TRBV7-2,TGTGCCAGCAGCTCAAAAGGGGACAGGAGCAATCAGCCCCAGCATTTT,CASSSKGDRSNQPQHF
TRBD1,TRBJ1-4,NA,TRBV10-3,TGTGCCATCAGCCCAATTGGGACAGGGGCTAATGAAAAACTGTTTTTT,CAISPIGTGANEKLFF
NA,TRBJ2-4,few,TRBV5-1,TGCGCCAGCAGCTTGGGCCCTATTAACATTCAGTACTTC,CASSLGPINIQYF
NA,TRBJ1-1,NA,TRBV18,TGTGCCAGCTCACCAGGCCGAACTGAAGCTTTCTTT,CASSPGRTEAFF